The rows below give T cell receptor beta chains drawn from one sample of a study of T cells in tuberculosis. Some clones are missing from TCRdb's copy, which holds only in-frame ones; the method was immunoSEQ multiplex PCR. The sample lists about 30,000 clones; roughly 94% were seen once. The specimen was PBMCs. Every receptor here comes from a donor aged 10 to 29 with latent tuberculosis or without tuberculosis infection. Each CDR3 is given with its conserved first and last residue. The D gene is left open where the match is weak. Clone size is stated in some rows and not others, as once, few, many or a class when expanded.

CASSTRQGRQPQHF | TGTGCCAGCAGTACTCGACAGGGTAGACAGCCCCAGCATTTT | TRBV27 | TRBD1 | TRBJ1-5 | once
CASSRGDRLNYGYTF | TGTGCCAGCAGCCGTGGGGACAGGCTTAACTATGGCTACACCTTC | TRBV28 | TRBD1 | TRBJ1-2 | NA
CASSDRTDQETQYF | TGTGCCAGCAGTGACCGGACAGACCAAGAGACCCAGTACTTC | TRBV2 | NA | TRBJ2-5 | NA
CASSLIKSGGTYSYNEQFF | TGTGCCAGCAGCTTAATAAAATCTGGCGGGACCTACTCCTACAATGAGCAGTTCTTC | TRBV7-9 | NA | TRBJ2-1 | once
CASSLGASLVYEQYF | TGTGCCAGCAGCTTGGGTGCTAGCTTAGTCTACGAGCAGTACTTC | TRBV5-6 | NA | TRBJ2-7 | NA
CASSYGTGGFF | TGTGCCAGCAGTTACGGGACGGGAGGGTTCTTC | TRBV6-5 | TRBD2 | TRBJ2-1 | NA
CSAGTGNGYTF | TGCAGCGCTGGGACAGGGAACGGCTACACCTTC | TRBV29-1 | TRBD1 | TRBJ1-2 | NA
CASSRGQGGETQYF | TGTGCCAGCAGCCGGGGGCAGGGGGGAGAGACCCAGTACTTC | TRBV11-3 | NA | TRBJ2-5 | NA
CASNQGTSGSRRHEQFF | TGCGCCAGCAACCAAGGGACTAGCGGGAGCCGGAGGCATGAGCAGTTCTTC | TRBV4-1 | TRBD2 | TRBJ2-1 | NA
CASSVRGVNTEAFF | TGTGCCAGCAGCGTTCGGGGAGTTAACACTGAAGCTTTCTTT | TRBV9 | NA | TRBJ1-1 | NA
CASSPFARVDGELFF | TGTGCCAGCAGCCCCTTCGCGCGGGTCGACGGGGAGCTGTTTTTT | TRBV9 | NA | TRBJ2-2 | NA
CASRPAGLGYEQYF | TGTGCCAGCAGACCAGCGGGTTTGGGGTACGAGCAGTACTTC | TRBV7-2 | NA | TRBJ2-7 | NA
CAITPTGSSGANVLTF | TGTGCCATCACGCCGACGGGTAGCTCTGGGGCCAACGTCCTGACTTTC | TRBV10-3 | NA | TRBJ2-6 | NA
CASSYGTTSDQETQYF | TGCGCCAGCAGCTACGGAACTACTAGCGACCAAGAGACCCAGTACTTC | TRBV5-1 | TRBD2 | TRBJ2-5 | NA
CASSPGDSHQTQYF | TGTGCCAGCTCACCAGGGGACAGTCACCAGACCCAGTACTTC | TRBV18 | TRBD1 | TRBJ2-5 | NA
CASSARTATNEKLFF | TGTGCCAGCAGCGCTCGGACAGCAACTAATGAAAAACTGTTTTTT | TRBV9 | NA | TRBJ1-4 | NA